One and the same sample provided the 12 T cell receptor beta chains below, sequenced in a study of monozygotic twins with inflammatory bowel disease (dated by TCRdb to between 2018 and 2020). The library was produced with 5' RACE. Sequencing instrument: Illumina HiSeq 2500. TCRdb reprocessed the reads, so every CDR3 protein sequence counts as one entry and DNA is not shown. The table for this sample shows about 450,000 distinct CDR3 sequences. 2% to 3% of the sample goes to the ten largest clones. The specimen sequenced was blood. The receptor source for this set is a human donor with ulcerative colitis or Crohn's disease, or a healthy co-twin of an affected twin (not recorded which).

The rearrangement links TRBV18 to TRBJ2-5; with no DNA, the TCRdb D assignment of TRBD2 cannot be verified. The germline CDR1 and CDR2 sequences are KGHSH and LQKENI. This CDR3 has 16 amino acids. The CDR3 here is CASSPLRTSGKETQYF.

The chain joins TRBV11-2 to TRBJ2-7; TCRdb reports TRBD2, a call that lacks DNA to check it against. The CDR3 is 14 amino acids. Germline lookup yields CDR1 SGHAT and CDR2 FQNNGV. CDR3 sequence reads: CASSFGLTNYEQYF.

The chain uses TRBV5-1 and TRBJ1-2; the D gene TCRdb calls, TRBD1, cannot be checked with no DNA. The CDR3 totals 13 residues. Germline CDR1 reads SGHRS; CDR2 reads YFSETQ. The CDR3 sequence: CASGPDSNYGYTF.

The chain employs TRBV18 and TRBJ2-7; TCRdb selects TRBD2, and the lack of DNA leaves this call unchecked. The CDR3 totals 15 residues. CDR1 and CDR2 (germline): KGHSH, LQKENI. The CDR3 spells CASSPLTSGPYEQYF.

The gene calls are TRBV6-5 and TRBJ1-2; no DNA is available, so the TRBD1 call from TCRdb remains unchecked. The CDR3 length is 16 residues. Germline V gives CDR1 MNHEY, CDR2 SVGAGI. The CDR3 sequence: CASSYHRQGGNYGYTF.

The rearrangement uses TRBV29-1 and TRBJ1-1; TCRdb picks TRBD1, but there is no DNA to check that call. CDR3 length: 14 amino acids. Germline loops: CDR1 SQVTM, CDR2 ANQGSEA. CDR3 region: CSVTMGTVNTEAFF.

The chain links TRBV6-5 to TRBJ2-7; TCRdb's D call of TRBD1 is untestable without DNA. The CDR3 sequence is 14 residues long. Germline V gives CDR1 MNHEY, CDR2 SVGAGI. The CDR3: CASSYSSGGYEQYF.

The chain carries TRBV6-1 and TRBJ1-4; TCRdb selects TRBD1, and the lack of DNA leaves this call unchecked. The CDR3 is made up of 14 amino acids. Germline CDR1 reads MNHNS; CDR2 reads SASEGT. CDR3 protein: CASKWAGVNEKLFF.

V usage is TRBV29-1 and J usage is TRBJ1-2; TCRdb's D call of TRBD1 is untestable without DNA. There are 14 residues in the CDR3. Germline CDR1 SQVTM, CDR2 ANQGSEA. The CDR3 sequence: CSAGKPGQTYGYTF.

The chain recombines TRBV5-6 with TRBJ2-7. The CDR3 runs to 16 residues. Germline lookup yields CDR1 SGHDT and CDR2 YYEEEE. CDR3 in amino acids: CASSFSSTGVTYEQYF.

V and J are TRBV27 and TRBJ1-1; TCRdb lists TRBD1, though no DNA is available to test this call. CDR1 is MNHEY and CDR2 is SMNVEV in the germline V gene (reference sequence). This CDR3 is built from 16 residues. The CDR3: CASSLYSAGANTEAFF.

The gene calls are TRBV11-2 and TRBJ2-2; as DNA is missing, the TRBD1 call by TCRdb cannot be tested. The CDR3 covers 16 residues. In germline, CDR1 is SGHAT, CDR2 FQNNGV. The CDR3 protein is CASSPRTGSDTGELFF.